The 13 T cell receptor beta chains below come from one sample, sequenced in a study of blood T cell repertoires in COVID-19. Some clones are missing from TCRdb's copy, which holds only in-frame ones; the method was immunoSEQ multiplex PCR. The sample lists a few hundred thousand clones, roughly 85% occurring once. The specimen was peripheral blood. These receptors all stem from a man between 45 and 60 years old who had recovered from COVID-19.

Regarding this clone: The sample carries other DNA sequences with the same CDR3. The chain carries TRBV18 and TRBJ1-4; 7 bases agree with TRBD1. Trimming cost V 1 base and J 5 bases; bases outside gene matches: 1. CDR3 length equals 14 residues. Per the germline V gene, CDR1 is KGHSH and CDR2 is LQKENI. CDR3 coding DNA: TGTGCCAGCTCACCACAGGGGGCGAATGAAAAACTGTTTTTT. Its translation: CASSPQGANEKLFF.

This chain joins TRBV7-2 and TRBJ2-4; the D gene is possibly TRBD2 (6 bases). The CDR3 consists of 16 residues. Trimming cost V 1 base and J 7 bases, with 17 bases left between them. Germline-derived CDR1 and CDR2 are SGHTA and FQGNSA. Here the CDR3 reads CASSLEGRLRENIQYF. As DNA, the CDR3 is TGTGCCAGCAGCTTAGAGGGGAGGCTGAGGGAGAACATTCAGTACTTC. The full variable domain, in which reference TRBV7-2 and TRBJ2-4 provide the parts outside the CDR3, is GAGVSQSPSNKVTEKGKDVELRCDPISGHTALYWYRQSLGQGLEFLIYFQGNSAPDKSGLPSDRFSAERTGGSVSTLTIQRTQQEDSAVYLCASSLEGRLRENIQYFGAGTRLSVL.

CDR3 nucleotide sequence: TGTGCCAGCAGCACCCTAGGGTCTAGCGGCCTCTACGAGCAGTACTTC. Translating it yields CASSTLGSSGLYEQYF. The chain couples TRBV7-9 to TRBJ2-7; 7 bases line up with TRBD2. The CDR3 extends over 16 amino acids. After removal of 5 bases from V and 3 bases from J, the junction contained 13 bases not matched to a gene. Germline V gene sequence: CDR1 SEHNR, CDR2 FQNEAQ (reference sequence).

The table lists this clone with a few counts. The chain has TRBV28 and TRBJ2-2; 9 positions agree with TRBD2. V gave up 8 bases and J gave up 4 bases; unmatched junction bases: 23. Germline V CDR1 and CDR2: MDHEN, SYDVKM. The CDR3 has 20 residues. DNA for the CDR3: TGTGCCAGCCGCCAGCCCCTGGGGGCGGGAGGGCCTTGGAGCACCGGGGAGCTGTTTTTT. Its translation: CASRQPLGAGGPWSTGELFF.

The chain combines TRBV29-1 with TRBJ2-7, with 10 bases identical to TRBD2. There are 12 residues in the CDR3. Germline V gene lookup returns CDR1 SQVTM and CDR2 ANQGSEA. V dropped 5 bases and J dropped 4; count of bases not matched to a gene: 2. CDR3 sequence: CSVRLAGYEQYF. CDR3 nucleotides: TGCAGCGTTCGACTAGCGGGTTACGAGCAGTACTTC.

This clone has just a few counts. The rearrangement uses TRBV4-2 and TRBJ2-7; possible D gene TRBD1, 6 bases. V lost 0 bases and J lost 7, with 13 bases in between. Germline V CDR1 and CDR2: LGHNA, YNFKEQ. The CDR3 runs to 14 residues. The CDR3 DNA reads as TGTGCCAGCAGCCAAGAAGTCTCACAGGGTGAGCAGTACTTC. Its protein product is CASSQEVSQGEQYF.

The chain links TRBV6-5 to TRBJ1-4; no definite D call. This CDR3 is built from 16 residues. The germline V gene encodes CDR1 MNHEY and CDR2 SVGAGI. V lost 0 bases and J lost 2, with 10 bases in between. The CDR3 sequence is CASSYSIEYTNEKLFF. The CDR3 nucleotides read TGTGCCAGCAGTTACTCGATAGAGTACACTAATGAAAAACTGTTTTTT.

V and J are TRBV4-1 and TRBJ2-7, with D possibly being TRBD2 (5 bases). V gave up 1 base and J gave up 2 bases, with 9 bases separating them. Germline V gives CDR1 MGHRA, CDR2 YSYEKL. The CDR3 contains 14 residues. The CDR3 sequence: CASSQGDGTYEQYF. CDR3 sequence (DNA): TGCGCCAGCAGCCAAGGAGACGGGACCTACGAGCAGTACTTC.

This chain's CDR3 is CASSLLQGPNEKLFF. CDR3 DNA sequence: TGTGCCAGCAGCTTATTACAGGGACCCAATGAAAAACTGTTTTTT. The chain carries TRBV5-5 and TRBJ1-4; a possible D gene is TRBD1 (6 bases). Trimming took off 2 bases at V and 5 bases at J, with 13 bases between the two ends. Per germline, CDR1 SGHKS and CDR2 YYEKEE (reference sequence). The CDR3 extends over 15 amino acids.

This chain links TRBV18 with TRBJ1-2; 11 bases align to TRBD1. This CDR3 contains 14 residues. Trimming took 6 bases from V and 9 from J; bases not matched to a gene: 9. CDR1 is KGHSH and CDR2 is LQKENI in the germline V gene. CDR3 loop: CASSQGQGEESYTF. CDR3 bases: TGTGCCAGCTCGCAGGGACAGGGGGAAGAAAGCTACACCTTC. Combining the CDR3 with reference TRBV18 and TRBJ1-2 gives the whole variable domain NAGVMQNPRHLVRRRGQEARLRCSPMKGHSHVYWYRQLPEEGLKFMVYLQKENIIDESGMPKERFSAEFPKEGPSILRIQQVVRGDSAAYFCASSQGQGEESYTFGSGTRLTVV.

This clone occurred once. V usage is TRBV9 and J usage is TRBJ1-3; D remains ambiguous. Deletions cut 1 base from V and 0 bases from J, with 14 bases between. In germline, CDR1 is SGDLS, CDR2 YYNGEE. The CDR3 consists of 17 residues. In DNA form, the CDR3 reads TGTGCCAGCAGCGTATCCGCGGGCTTTTACTCTGGAAACACCATATATTTT. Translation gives CASSVSAGFYSGNTIYF.

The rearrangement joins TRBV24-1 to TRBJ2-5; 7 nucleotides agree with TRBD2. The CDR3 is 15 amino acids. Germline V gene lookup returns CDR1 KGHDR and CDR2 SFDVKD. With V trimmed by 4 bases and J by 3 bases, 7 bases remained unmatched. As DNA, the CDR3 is TGTGCCACCAGTGACCCTAGACTAGCAGAAGAGACCCAGTACTTC. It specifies CATSDPRLAEETQYF.

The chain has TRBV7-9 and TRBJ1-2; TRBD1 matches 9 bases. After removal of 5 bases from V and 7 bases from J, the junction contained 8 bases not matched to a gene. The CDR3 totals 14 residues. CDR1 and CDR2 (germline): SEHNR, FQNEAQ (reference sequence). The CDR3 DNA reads TGTGCCAGCAGCAAGACCGGGACAGGGAGTGGCTACACCTTC. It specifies CASSKTGTGSGYTF.